This passage covers 10 T cell receptor beta chains from one sample sequenced in a study of early stage breast cancer tumors. Libraries were prepared by immunoSEQ multiplex PCR; TCRdb keeps only in-frame clonotypes and omits some of them. The sample shows more than 55,000 clones, about 85% of them seen only once. Sample: blood. The origin of the receptors is a person aged 35-49 years with breast cancer.

This chain joins TRBV6-6 and TRBJ1-4; TRBD1 aligns across 10 bases. This CDR3 spans 14 amino acids. Germline CDR1 reads MNHNY; CDR2 reads SVGAGI (reference sequence). With 5 bases clipped from V and 8 bases from J, the junction kept 5 bases outside the gene matches. CDR3 nucleotides: TGTGCCAGCAGTCGGACAGGGGGAGAGGAAAAACTGTTTTTT. It is translated as CASSRTGGEEKLFF.

The chain recombines TRBV5-5 with TRBJ2-1, with 8 bases lining up with TRBD2. Germline lookup yields CDR1 SGHKS and CDR2 YYEKEE (reference sequence). The CDR3 covers 13 residues. Trimming at V came to 4 bases and at J to 6 bases, leaving 3 bases not matched to a gene. The CDR3: CASSPGTSNEQFF. The CDR3, as DNA: TGTGCCAGCAGCCCCGGGACTAGCAATGAGCAGTTCTTC.

The rearrangement uses TRBV5-5 and TRBJ2-4, with a weak D call TRBD1 (6 bases). This CDR3 is built from 13 residues. Germline V gives CDR1 SGHKS, CDR2 YYEKEE (reference sequence). Deletions cut 4 bases from V and 9 bases from J, with 14 bases between. The CDR3 sequence: CASSQQGGVIQYF. The CDR3 nucleotides are TGTGCCAGCAGCCAACAGGGTGGTGTCATTCAGTACTTC.

J is TRBJ1-4 and V is TRBV7-9; TRBD1 agrees at 9 bases. CDR3 length: 14 residues. The J segment lost 4 bases and the V segment lost 5 bases, leaving 2 bases of the junction unmatched. Per the germline V gene, CDR1 is SEHNR and CDR2 is FQNEAQ (reference sequence). The CDR3 is CASSPGQGNEKLFF. The CDR3 DNA reads as TGTGCCAGCAGCCCGGGACAGGGTAATGAAAAACTGTTTTTT.

The gene calls are TRBV6-6 and TRBJ2-3; D not resolved. With 8 bases removed from V and 7 bases from J, the gap between germline ends came to 10 bases. The CDR3 runs to 11 residues. The germline V gene encodes CDR1 MNHNY and CDR2 SVGAGI (reference sequence). CDR3 DNA sequence: TGTGCCAGCGTTAAGTCAAATACGCAGTATTTT. It is translated as CASVKSNTQYF.

The chain recombines TRBV9 with TRBJ2-3; 10 bases are shared with TRBD2. The CDR3 is 15 amino acids. Germline-derived CDR1 and CDR2 are SGDLS and YYNGEE. J lost 2 bases, V lost 2 bases, and 2 bases had no gene match. CDR3 sequence reads: CASSVTSGITDTQYF. The CDR3 DNA is TGTGCCAGCAGCGTTACTAGCGGGATCACAGATACGCAGTATTTT. The variable domain in full, with the rest retrieved from reference TRBV9 and TRBJ2-3, is DSGVTQTPKHLITATGQRVTLRCSPRSGDLSVYWYQQSLDQGLQFLIQYYNGEERAKGNILERFSAQQFPDLHSELNLSSLELGDSALYFCASSVTSGITDTQYFGPGTRLTVL.

The chain employs TRBV2 and TRBJ2-1; 16 nucleotides align to TRBD2. Germline CDR1 reads SNHLY; CDR2 reads FYNNEI. V was pared by 2 bases and J by 9 bases, with 4 bases of the junction left unmatched. The CDR3 spans 16 residues. CDR3 coding DNA: TGTGCCAGCAGTGAAAGGGGACTAGCGGGAGGGGGTGAGCAGTTCTTC. This gives the protein CASSERGLAGGGEQFF.

The chain links TRBV20-1 to TRBJ2-5; D gene unclear. In germline, CDR1 is DFQATT, CDR2 SNEGSKA (reference sequence). Trimming stripped 1 base from V and 4 bases from J, with 4 bases between. This CDR3 has 11 amino acids. CDR3 DNA sequence: TGCAGTGCTAGAGTTAGAGAGACCCAGTACTTC. This encodes CSARVRETQYF.

The gene calls are TRBV28 and TRBJ2-1, with TRBD2 identical over 8 bases. The CDR3 is made up of 14 amino acids. The J segment lost 9 bases and the V segment lost 7 bases, leaving 11 bases of the junction unmatched. The germline V gene has CDR1 MDHEN and CDR2 SYDVKM. The CDR3 DNA is TGTGCCAGCACCCCGGGGGGGAGTCGGGGTGAGCAGTTCTTC. It yields the protein CASTPGGSRGEQFF.

The chain uses TRBV2 and TRBJ2-3, with D possibly TRBD2 on 6 matching bases. The CDR3 totals 14 residues. Deletions cut 8 bases from V and 5 bases from J, with 17 bases between. Germline CDR1 and CDR2: SNHLY and FYNNEI. Here the CDR3 reads CASGDSTAGDTQYF. In DNA, the CDR3 is TGTGCCAGCGGGGACTCGACCGCCGGAGATACGCAGTATTTT.